The T cell receptor delta chain under discussion was sequenced for a study of gamma-delta T cells after stem cell transplantation. In this sample, this clone turned up a few times. This likely reflects a read error, since a far larger clone is one base away. TCRdb re-called the RT-PCR reads using CATT. Found here are roughly 2,600 delta-chain clones, around 4.4% of them singletons; the top ten hold 13% to 15%. Germline CDR1 reads GEAIGNYY; CDR2 reads EKD. The CDR3 has 17 amino acids. After removal of 1 base from V and 2 bases from J, the junction contained 9 bases not matched to a gene. The clonotype comes from a human donor. It is not recorded whose cells these are; they may come from a transplant donor. This chain uses TRDV2 with TRDJ1; TRDD3 aligns across 10 bases. Sequencing was carried out using gamma-delta T cells. The CDR3 coding sequence is TGTGCCTGTGACACACTGGGGGATGCTGGTTATACCGATAAACTCATCTTT. It specifies CACDTLGDAGYTDKLIF.